This T cell receptor (beta chain) was sequenced for a study of immune evolution from preneoplasia to lung adenocarcinoma. Assay used: immunoSEQ multiplex PCR; TCRdb lists only in-frame clones, some missing. The sample lists some 5,000 clones; over 80% were seen once. Resections took place in Japan or China from about 2014 to 2018. With 4 bases clipped from V and 5 bases from J, the junction kept 5 bases outside the gene matches. CDR1 is SGHRS, CDR2 YFSETQ, per germline. The CDR3 extends over 14 amino acids. The sequencing sample was made of FFPE minimally invasive lung adenocarcinoma tissue. The gene calls are TRBV5-1 and TRBJ1-5; 8 positions match TRBD1. The sequence derives from a person aged 60 to 80 with lung adenocarcinoma. The CDR3 DNA reads as TGCGCCAGCAGCGTGACAGGGGTCGATCAGCCCCAGCATTTT. It translates to CASSVTGVDQPQHF.